This T cell receptor (beta chain) was recorded in a study of OX40 agonist ivuxolimab in advanced cancers. The study in broad terms: The costimulatory receptor OX40 (CD134) was targeted by ivuxolimab, a fully human IgG2 agonistic monoclonal antibody. Of the roughly 53 patients in dose escalation, some 20 had hepatocellular carcinoma, some 15 had melanoma, 9 had renal cell carcinoma and 9 had head and neck cancer. Intravenous ivuxolimab was administered to patients every 2 weeks at six dose levels: 0.01, 0.1, 0.3, 1.5, 3 and 10 mg/kg. Prior anti-PD-1, anti-PD-L1 or anti-CTLA-4 therapy was permitted, and checkpoint inhibitors had been received by 30% to 40% of dose-escalation patients. The point of sequencing TCRbeta in the periphery was to test whether ivuxolimab changed TCR sequence diversity and drove clonal T-cell expansion. The monotherapy dose-escalation portion (N ≈ 55 patients) of the phase I ivuxolimab trial is reported in the paper. Partial responses were achieved by three dose-escalation patients, of whom one had hepatocellular carcinoma and two had cutaneous melanoma. A male proportion of 70% to 90% and a mean age of about 60 years, ranging from about 20 to 80, were recorded for the dose-escalation cohort. The study at large found these results: At doses of 0.1 to 3.0 mg/kg, clonal expansion of both CD4+ and CD8+ T cells in blood was seen between baseline and week 6. Partial responders in the 0.1-3.0 mg/kg groups had among the lowest normalized peripheral clonal expansion, especially among CD8+ T cells. On average, CD8+ T cells showed more expanded clones than CD4+ T cells after ivuxolimab. The antigen specificity of the peripheral T cells that underwent clonal expansion was not determined. Low levels of normalized T-cell clonal expansion were also seen in some patients who did not respond.

Patients with a history of autoimmune disease or receiving systemic immunosuppression were excluded from the trial. Peripheral blood for TCR sequencing was collected from all dose cohorts at baseline, on cycle 4 day 1, and on cycle 7 day 1. The samples were taken from a phase I, first-in-human, multicenter, open-label dose-escalation trial of ivuxolimab. Adults with locally advanced or metastatic melanoma, renal cell, hepatocellular, or head and neck squamous cell carcinoma were enrolled in the trial. Before TCR sequencing, CD4+ and CD8+ T cells were separately sorted from peripheral blood. The CDR1 and CDR2 encoded by the germline V gene (reference sequence) are LNHNV and YYDKDF. From its cysteine to its phenylalanine, the CDR3 spans 13 amino acids. Just CDR3 DNA is preserved here, 39 bases in frame from base 1. Between the V and J ends, shortened by 0 bases and 11 bases respectively, the junction contains 13 bases.

To sequence the TCRbeta CDR3 region, genomic DNA was isolated from the sorted cells. TCRbeta CDR3 regions were sequenced using the immunoSEQ Assay. TCRdb mirrors the immuneACCESS table, restricted to in-frame sequences. Some clones are absent from its copies; in checked studies, under half trace to an unresolved V gene, and the reason for the others is unknown. Here the sample has approximately 82,000 clones; about nine tenths occur a single time. Clones ranked in the top ten supply less than 0.7% of the sample. Details on this clone: Its antigen is still unknown. Per-base quality was not reported, and no clone a single base away is much larger than it.

This receptor was obtained from an adult with an advanced solid tumor such as melanoma, head and neck, liver or kidney cancer. Specimen: CD4+ or CD8+ T cells sorted from blood, collected in a trial of the OX40 agonist ivuxolimab. The V and J genes are TRBV15 and TRBJ1-1, with an unclear D gene assignment. The sequence in DNA is TGTGCCACCAGCAGAGACCGGATAACTCCGGCTTTCTTT. Translated, this gives CATSRDRITPAFF.